The 26 T cell receptor beta chains below come from one sample, sequenced in a study of blood T cell repertoires in COVID-19 (dated by TCRdb to about 2020). The library was produced with the immunoSEQ multiplex PCR assay. TCRdb obtained this table from immuneACCESS and retained in-frame rearrangements with V and J assigned. These tables miss some clones; where compared with another copy, unresolved V genes account for less than half of the shortfall, and the remainder is unexplained. The sample table lists approximately 150,000 clones, approximately 89% of them with a count of one. The ten biggest clones cover under 2% of the sample. The sample comprised peripheral blood. These receptors were taken from a human donor in a cohort sampled during active COVID-19.

V and J are TRBV21-1 and TRBJ1-6; the listed D gene, TRBD1, was not tested against the DNA. TRBV21-1 constitutes a pseudogene. The CDR3 covers 16 residues. CDR3 nucleotide sequence: TGTGCCAGCAGCAAAAAACAGGGGCGAGAGAATTCACCCCTCCACTTT. It is translated as CASSKKQGRENSPLHF.

The CDR3 spells CASSYGQNIQYF. Written as DNA, the CDR3 is TGTGCCAGTAGTTATGGGCAGAACATTCAGTACTTC. The V gene is TRBV19, the J gene TRBJ2-4; the D is unclear. The V and J ends lost 5 bases and 7 bases respectively, with 9 bases between them. The CDR3 is 12 residues long. From germline, CDR1 is LNHDA and CDR2 SQIVND (reference sequence).

The sample holds one count of this clone. V is TRBV2 and J is TRBJ1-2; D is possibly TRBD1 (5 bases). V shed 9 bases and J shed 4 bases, with 18 bases lying between them. Germline values: CDR1 SNHLY, CDR2 FYNNEI. This CDR3 contains 14 residues. CDR3 nucleotides: TGTGCCAGTTCGGCCCGCGGGGGGTTCTATGGCTACACCTTC. As protein: CASSARGGFYGYTF.

This clone was seen a single time. The chain employs TRBV11-3 and TRBJ2-2, with D unclear. The CDR3 length is 16 residues. CDR1 is SGHNT, CDR2 YENEEA, per germline. Deletions cut 5 bases from V and 0 bases from J, with 13 bases between. In nucleotides, the CDR3 is TGTGCCAGCAGCCTCAGAAACGAACCGAACACCGGGGAGCTGTTTTTT. Protein sequence: CASSLRNEPNTGELFF.

V usage is TRBV4-1 and J usage is TRBJ1-6; 7 nucleotides align to TRBD1. CDR1 and CDR2 (germline): MGHRA, YSYEKL. V trimming: 3 bases; J trimming: 7 bases; junction bases outside the gene matches: 6. There are 15 residues in the CDR3. The CDR3 coding sequence is TGCGCCAGCAGCCAGGGGGACAGCGGCAATTCACCCCTCCACTTT. Its protein product is CASSQGDSGNSPLHF.

The rearrangement joins TRBV14 to TRBJ2-7; TRBD2 matches 7 bases. V shed 4 bases, J shed 3 bases, and the junction held 12 bases outside the gene matches. The CDR3 totals 16 residues. Germline values: CDR1 SGHDN, CDR2 FVKESK. As DNA, the CDR3 is TGTGCCAGCAGCCCTCCAGGGAGGGGAGACCTCTACGAGCAGTACTTC. Its protein product is CASSPPGRGDLYEQYF.

The chain recombines TRBV5-1 with TRBJ2-1; D is possibly TRBD1 (6 bases). V was clipped by 2 bases and J by 8 bases, with 17 bases between them. Germline assignment: CDR1 SGHRS and CDR2 YFSETQ. The CDR3 has 15 residues. In DNA, the CDR3 is TGCGCCAGCAGCTTAGGGGGTGAGTCGTTCGATGAGCAGTTCTTC. Residues: CASSLGGESFDEQFF.

This clone was observed a handful of times. This chain links TRBV28 with TRBJ1-6; 9 bases are shared with TRBD1. The CDR3 has 14 amino acids. Germline CDR1 and CDR2: MDHEN and SYDVKM. With V trimmed by 4 bases and J by 7 bases, 2 bases remained unmatched. The DNA of the CDR3 is TGTGCCAGCAGTTCCGGACAGGGGAATTCACCCCTCCACTTT. It codes for CASSSGQGNSPLHF. The full variable domain, rest sourced from reference TRBV28 and TRBJ1-6, is DVKVTQSSRYLVKRTGEKVFLECVQDMDHENMFWYRQDPGLGLRLIYFSYDVKMKEKGDIPEGYSVSREKKERFSLILESASTNQTSMYLCASSSGQGNSPLHFGNGTRLTVT.

This sequence joins TRBV7-3 and TRBJ2-3, with TRBD2 matching over 8 bases. J was trimmed by 0 bases and V by 4 bases; bases with no gene match: 6. CDR1 is SGHTA, CDR2 FQGTGA, per germline. This CDR3 spans 16 amino acids. CDR3 region: CASSSLAGGSTDTQYF. DNA of the CDR3: TGTGCCAGCAGCTCCCTTGCGGGGGGTAGCACAGATACGCAGTATTTT.

The genes are TRBV15 and TRBJ1-5; 8 nucleotides align to TRBD1. The CDR3 is 13 residues long. Germline lookup yields CDR1 LNHNV and CDR2 YYDKDF (reference sequence). V lost 1 base and J lost 9; bases outside the gene matches: 2. DNA of the CDR3: TGTGCCACCAGCAGAGGACAGGGGACGCCCCAGCATTTT. Translating it yields CATSRGQGTPQHF.

This chain uses TRBV11-3 with TRBJ2-5, with TRBD2 matching over 12 bases. V gave up 5 bases and J gave up 4 bases; unmatched junction bases: 8. The CDR3 consists of 16 residues. Germline V gives CDR1 SGHNT, CDR2 YENEEA. The CDR3 region is CASSPVLAGGGETQYF. The CDR3 region has the DNA TGTGCCAGCAGCCCCGTTCTAGCGGGGGGGGGAGAGACCCAGTACTTC.

V is TRBV2 and J is TRBJ2-7, with 9 bases fitting TRBD2. Losses at the gene ends were 6 bases for V and 0 bases for J; bases not matched to a gene: 12. This CDR3 has 17 residues. Germline V lookup: CDR1 SNHLY, CDR2 FYNNEI. CDR3 in amino acids: CASSAGLAHSLSYEQYF. The CDR3 DNA sequence: TGTGCCAGCAGCGCGGGACTAGCCCACTCCCTCTCCTACGAGCAGTACTTC.

The V gene is TRBV7-8, the J gene TRBJ2-2; 11 nucleotides match TRBD2. After removal of 3 bases from V and 2 bases from J, the junction contained 8 bases not matched to a gene. CDR1 is SGHVS, CDR2 FQNEAQ, per germline. The CDR3 is made up of 18 amino acids. The CDR3 DNA is TGTGCCAGCAGCTTCCCTAAGACTAGCGGGATCAACACCGGGGAGCTGTTTTTT. This gives the protein CASSFPKTSGINTGELFF.

The CDR3: CASSLGTSGGYTDTQYF. CDR3 in DNA: TGTGCCAGCAGCTTGGGGACTAGCGGGGGGTACACAGATACGCAGTATTTT. This chain joins TRBV5-5 and TRBJ2-3; TRBD2 matches 14 bases. Germline loops: CDR1 SGHKS, CDR2 YYEKEE (reference sequence). V lost 0 bases and J lost 2; bases outside the gene matches: 2. The CDR3 covers 17 residues.

The chain recombines TRBV15 with TRBJ2-3, with 11 bases fitting TRBD2. CDR1 is LNHNV, CDR2 YYDKDF, per germline (reference sequence). This CDR3 comprises 18 residues. Losses at the gene ends were 3 bases for V and 4 bases for J; bases not matched to a gene: 12. CDR3 amino acids: CATSRGDRVTSGADTQYF. In DNA form, the CDR3 reads TGTGCCACCAGCAGGGGGGACAGAGTGACTAGCGGGGCAGATACGCAGTATTTT.

The V gene is TRBV5-1, the J gene TRBJ1-1; a weak D match, TRBD1 (6 bases). Per the germline V gene, CDR1 is SGHRS and CDR2 is YFSETQ. The CDR3 is made up of 14 amino acids. V gave up 4 bases and J gave up 12 bases, with 22 bases separating them. As DNA, the CDR3 is TGCGCCAGCAGCACGGAAGGGGGATCCCGGTCTCCTTTCTTT. Its translation is CASSTEGGSRSPFF.

V and J are TRBV6-5 and TRBJ1-2; a weak D match, TRBD1 (5 bases). Germline CDR1 and CDR2: MNHEY and SVGAGI. The CDR3 spans 12 residues. V lost 6 bases, J lost 8 bases, and 13 bases lay in between. The CDR3, as DNA: TGTGCCAGCAGCCCCAGGAGGGACGGCTACACCTTC. Translated, it gives CASSPRRDGYTF.

This clone has just a few counts. This chain uses TRBV4-2 with TRBJ2-5; TRBD1 agrees at 7 bases. The CDR3 runs 17 residues. Per germline, CDR1 LGHNA and CDR2 YNFKEQ. The ends lost 0 bases at V and 5 bases at J; junction bases unmatched: 12. CDR3 region: CASSQESGGTDLETQYF. In DNA, the CDR3 is TGTGCCAGCAGCCAAGAGAGCGGTGGGACAGATCTGGAGACCCAGTACTTC.

This sequence joins TRBV12-3 or TRBV12-4 and TRBJ1-2; 8 bases are shared with TRBD1. The CDR3 length is 13 residues. V lost 6 bases and J lost 3; bases outside the gene matches: 3. The CDR3 region is CASRETGDYGYTF. The DNA for the CDR3 is TGTGCCAGCAGGGAGACAGGGGACTATGGCTACACCTTC.

The rearrangement uses TRBV11-3 and TRBJ1-1, with a tentative D call TRBD1 (5 bases). Germline V gives CDR1 SGHNT, CDR2 YENEEA. This CDR3 has 15 amino acids. The germline V and J ends were trimmed by 2 bases and 6 bases, with 16 bases remaining between them. CDR3 in amino acids: CASSLTNGKGSEAFF. Written as DNA, the CDR3 is TGTGCCAGCAGCTTAACGAACGGAAAGGGGTCTGAAGCTTTCTTT.

This clone occurred a few times. V gene TRBV5-1 combines with J gene TRBJ2-2, with TRBD2 matching over 11 bases. The germline V gene encodes CDR1 SGHRS and CDR2 YFSETQ. The CDR3 covers 16 residues. Unmatched junction bases numbered 5, after V lost 5 bases and J lost 2 bases. The CDR3 region has the DNA TGCGCCAGCAGGAAGGGGACTAGCGGCAACACCGGGGAGCTGTTTTTT. Its protein is CASRKGTSGNTGELFF.

CDR3 loop: CASSPLGGGSYEQYF. CDR3 coding DNA: TGTGCCAGCAGTCCGCTCGGGGGAGGCTCCTACGAGCAGTACTTC. The chain uses TRBV6-4 and TRBJ2-7; D perhaps matches TRBD2 (6 bases). Trimming took off 5 bases at V and 0 bases at J, with 14 bases between the two ends. Germline-derived CDR1 and CDR2 are MRHNA and SNTAGT. The CDR3 is made up of 15 amino acids.

The chain employs TRBV9 and TRBJ2-3, with 8 bases identical to TRBD1. The CDR3 is made up of 15 amino acids. Germline lookup yields CDR1 SGDLS and CDR2 YYNGEE. V lost 4 bases, J lost 2 bases, and 6 bases stayed unmatched. The CDR3 coding sequence is TGTGCCAGCAGCACCCGGACAGGGACCACAGATACGCAGTATTTT. Translating gives CASSTRTGTTDTQYF. The full variable domain, completed using reference TRBV9 and TRBJ2-3, is DSGVTQTPKHLITATGQRVTLRCSPRSGDLSVYWYQQSLDQGLQFLIQYYNGEERAKGNILERFSAQQFPDLHSELNLSSLELGDSALYFCASSTRTGTTDTQYFGPGTRLTVL.

This clone has just a few counts. The rearrangement joins TRBV7-8 to TRBJ1-1, with 9 nucleotides matching TRBD1. Germline CDR1 and CDR2: SGHVS and FQNEAQ. This CDR3 has 16 amino acids. V shed 4 bases, J shed 0 bases, and the junction held 6 bases outside the gene matches. CDR3 amino acids: CASSSRDREMNTEAFF. The CDR3 nucleotides are TGTGCCAGCAGCTCCCGGGACAGGGAGATGAACACTGAAGCTTTCTTT.

This clone was recorded at least ten times. The chain uses TRBV4-2 and TRBJ2-7; 8 bases agree with TRBD1. The CDR3 length is 18 residues. CDR1 LGHNA and CDR2 YNFKEQ come from the germline V gene. Losses at the gene ends were 2 bases for V and 0 bases for J; bases not matched to a gene: 12. In DNA, the CDR3 is TGTGCCAGCAGCCAAACAGGGGGATCCGGCGCGAGCTCCTACGAGCAGTACTTC. As protein: CASSQTGGSGASSYEQYF.

The chain joins TRBV6-1 to TRBJ2-5; D gene uncertain. V was clipped by 2 bases and J by 2 bases, with 9 bases between them. Germline CDR1 is MNHNS and CDR2 is SASEGT. The CDR3 is 14 residues long. CDR3 sequence reads: CASSEYSRQETQYF. The CDR3 DNA reads as TGTGCCAGCAGTGAATACTCCAGGCAAGAGACCCAGTACTTC.